These T cell receptor beta chains were read from a single sample in a study of regulatory and conventional T cells in RAG deficiency. TCRdb's table, derived via immunoSEQ multiplex PCR, lists solely in-frame clones and lacks some. The repertoire consists of around 30,000 clones, with 75% to 90% occurring once and the leading ten covering roughly 13%. The sample also formed part of further work on regulatory T cells.

The sample comprised CD8+ T cells sorted from blood. All receptors come from a human donor in good health. The CDR3 runs from the conserved cysteine through the conserved F or W. A D gene is named only where the DNA matches it firmly. Clone sizes are given selectively: once, few, many, or a class where the clone is expanded.

v_gene	d_gene	j_gene	abundance	CDR3aa	CDR3nt
TRBV13	-	TRBJ1-1	-	CASSLSWGDTEAFF	TGTGCCAGCAGCTTATCCTGGGGGGACACTGAAGCTTTCTTT
TRBV5-4	-	TRBJ1-1	-	CASSTDMYTEAFF	TGTGCCAGCAGTACTGACATGTACACTGAAGCTTTCTTT
TRBV2	-	TRBJ2-7	-	CASSESGSEQYF	TGTGCCAGCAGTGAATCGGGGAGCGAGCAGTACTTC
TRBV10-2	TRBD1	TRBJ1-5	few	CASSSGTGYSNQPQHF	TGCGCCAGCAGCTCCGGGACAGGTTATAGCAATCAGCCCCAGCATTTT
TRBV5-4	-	TRBJ1-3	-	CASSLVRWVVSGNTIYF	TGTGCCAGCAGCTTAGTAAGGTGGGTTGTTTCTGGAAACACCATATATTTT
TRBV7-2	-	TRBJ1-2	-	CASSLLRYGYTF	TGTGCCAGCAGCTTACTTAGATATGGCTACACCTTC
TRBV7-3	-	TRBJ1-1	once	CASSMNRVFGTEAFF	TGTGCCAGCAGCATGAACAGGGTATTCGGCACTGAAGCTTTCTTT
TRBV5-1	-	TRBJ2-1	-	CASRKAGRGNEQFF	TGCGCCAGCAGGAAGGCAGGGAGGGGGAATGAGCAGTTCTTC
TRBV28	-	TRBJ1-2	-	CASGFAYGYTF	TGTGCTTCAGGGTTTGCCTATGGCTACACCTTC
TRBV2	-	TRBJ2-5	-	CASSGWETQYF	TGTGCCAGCAGTGGGTGGGAGACCCAGTACTTC
TRBV11-2	-	TRBJ2-5	-	CASSPVPGTQYF	TGTGCCAGCAGCCCTGTCCCCGGGACCCAGTACTTC
TRBV5-4	-	TRBJ2-1	-	CASSLRGGLRNEQFF	TGTGCCAGCAGCTTGCGCGGGGGCCTTCGGAATGAGCAGTTCTTC
TRBV6-1	-	TRBJ1-3	-	CAIRYWGSGNTIYF	TGTGCCATACGGTATTGGGGCTCTGGAAACACCATATATTTT
TRBV19	TRBD2	TRBJ2-7	-	CASTPTGGIYEQYF	TGTGCCAGTACTCCCACGGGGGGGATCTACGAGCAGTACTTC
TRBV11-2	TRBD1	TRBJ2-2	-	CASRDRVNTGELFF	TGTGCCAGCAGGGACAGGGTGAACACCGGGGAGCTGTTTTTT
TRBV9	-	TRBJ2-7	-	CASSVGHSSYEQYF	TGTGCCAGCAGCGTGGGACACTCCTCCTACGAGCAGTACTTC
TRBV7-7	TRBD2	TRBJ2-3	-	CASSLGTSMADTQYF	TGTGCTAGCAGCTTAGGGACTAGCATGGCAGATACGCAGTATTTT
TRBV15	-	TRBJ2-7	-	CATSRAGQLSYEQYF	TGTGCCACCAGCAGGGCAGGACAGTTATCCTACGAGCAGTACTTC
TRBV7-3	TRBD2	TRBJ2-3	-	CASGLGLSTDTQYF	TGTGCCAGCGGACTAGGACTTAGCACAGATACGCAGTATTTT
TRBV27	TRBD2	TRBJ2-1	-	CASSLSAGGPHNEQFF	TGTGCCAGCAGTTTATCGGCGGGGGGGCCCCACAATGAGCAGTTCTTC
TRBV7-3	-	TRBJ2-7	-	CASSPSPTGNVDEQYF	TGTGCCAGCAGCCCCTCACCAACAGGGAACGTCGACGAGCAGTACTTC
TRBV2	-	TRBJ2-4	-	CASSDYYQPNIKKRRNIQYF	TGTGCCAGCAGTGATTACTACCAGCCTAATATAAAAAAACGTCGGAACATTCAGTACTTC
TRBV5-6	-	TRBJ1-2	-	CASSTRRRSGYTF	TGTGCCAGCAGCACCCGCCGAAGATCAGGCTACACCTTC
TRBV6-1	TRBD1	TRBJ1-4	-	CASSEGQGQGYEKLFF	TGTGCCAGCAGTGAAGGTCAGGGACAGGGCTATGAAAAACTGTTTTTT
TRBV7-6	TRBD2	TRBJ2-1	-	CASRKGTSGRGAYNEQFF	TGTGCCAGCAGGAAGGGGACTAGCGGGAGGGGAGCCTACAATGAGCAGTTCTTC
TRBV5-1	-	TRBJ2-2	once	CASSLQGSGELFF	TGCGCCAGCTCTCTCCAGGGGTCCGGGGAGCTGTTTTTT
TRBV7-6	TRBD1	TRBJ2-5	once	CASSLRGQIQETQYF	TGTGCCAGCAGCTTAAGGGGACAGATCCAAGAGACCCAGTACTTC
TRBV23-1	-	TRBJ2-1	-	CASGPRELSYNEQFF	TGCGCCAGCGGCCCCAGGGAGCTCTCCTACAATGAGCAGTTCTTC
TRBV28	-	TRBJ1-1	-	CASTNRVTEAFF	TGTGCCAGCACCAACAGGGTAACTGAAGCTTTCTTT
TRBV5-1	-	TRBJ1-1	-	CASSQNTEAFF	TGCGCCAGCAGCCAAAACACTGAAGCTTTCTTT